This passage covers 23 T cell receptor beta chains from one sample sequenced in a study of T cells after yellow fever vaccination (dated by TCRdb to the late 2010s). The label giving this sample's treatment or condition can be read as: live attenuated yellow fever vaccine strain. Libraries were built with 5' RACE. Sequenced on an Illumina HiSeq 2500. TCRdb reworked the public reads: Q25 trimming with fastp, MiXCR clone assembly, productive beta chains retained. Rows with a matching CDR3 protein are joined into one entry that keeps the most common DNA and genes. This sample is represented by roughly 70,000 distinct CDR3 sequences; roughly 7.7% of them were singletons. Approximately 42% of the sample belongs to the ten largest clones. The starting material was CD8+ T cells sorted from PBMCs, obtained on the day of the yellow fever booster vaccination. All receptors come from a man aged 25 to 45 who received the YFV17D yellow fever vaccine.

The chain carries TRBV5-5 and TRBJ2-7; D unclear. V lost 4 bases and J 3 bases, leaving 11 bases between the germline ends. CDR1 SGHKS and CDR2 YYEKEE come from the germline V gene (reference sequence). CDR3 length: 13 residues. The CDR3 DNA reads TGTGCCAGCAGCGCTGGGATCCTCTACGAGCAGTACTTC. Translation gives CASSAGILYEQYF.

There are many counts of this clonotype. The gene calls are TRBV29-1 and TRBJ2-2, with D hard to call. The germline V gene has CDR1 SQVTM and CDR2 ANQGSEA. Trimming left V 3 bases short and J 6 bases short, with 17 bases between. This CDR3 comprises 15 residues. CDR3 DNA: TGCAGCGTTGATGGGGATGGTTTGAGCGCCGGGGAGCTGTTTTTT. This encodes CSVDGDGLSAGELFF.

This clonotype occurred a few times. The chain has TRBV20-1 and TRBJ2-5; D remains ambiguous. This CDR3 has 13 amino acids. Germline V lookup: CDR1 DFQATT, CDR2 SNEGSKA (reference sequence). The V gene lost 1 base and the J gene lost 4 bases, with 10 bases spanning the gap. The CDR3 nucleotides read TGCAGTGCTAGAGGGCCAACCCGAGAGACCCAGTACTTC. Translating gives CSARGPTRETQYF.

This clonotype appeared many times. This chain uses TRBV7-2 with TRBJ2-5; D is unresolved. Germline V gene lookup returns CDR1 SGHTA and CDR2 FQGNSA. V lost 2 bases and J lost 5, with 9 bases in between. The CDR3 is 13 amino acids. The CDR3 spells CASSLQPPETQYF. The CDR3 DNA follows: TGTGCCAGCAGCTTACAGCCTCCGGAGACCCAGTACTTC.

This clonotype was counted only a few times. This chain joins TRBV28 and TRBJ2-5, with 8 bases aligning to TRBD1. Trimming at V came to 3 bases and at J to 0 bases, leaving 12 bases not matched to a gene. The length of the CDR3 is 18 residues. Germline values: CDR1 MDHEN, CDR2 SYDVKM. CDR3 bases: TGTGCCAGCAGTTTGGGCAGGGGGCAGAAATGGAACCAAGAGACCCAGTACTTC. The encoded protein is CASSLGRGQKWNQETQYF. The variable domain in full, with the rest retrieved from reference TRBV28 and TRBJ2-5, is DVKVTQSSRYLVKRTGEKVFLECVQDMDHENMFWYRQDPGLGLRLIYFSYDVKMKEKGDIPEGYSVSREKKERFSLILESASTNQTSMYLCASSLGRGQKWNQETQYFGPGTRLLVL.

The table lists this clonotype with many counts. The genes are TRBV20-1 and TRBJ2-1; D call uncertain. Germline CDR1 is DFQATT and CDR2 is SNEGSKA (reference sequence). The CDR3 totals 11 residues. With 4 bases removed from V and 6 bases from J, the gap between germline ends came to 7 bases. The CDR3, as DNA: TGCAGTGCTAAGGGAAGCAATGAGCAGTTCTTC. Protein sequence: CSAKGSNEQFF.

This clonotype was observed a handful of times. The CDR3 is CASSSPGQGAEETQYF. CDR3 in DNA: TGTGCCAGCAGCTCCCCGGGACAGGGGGCGGAGGAGACCCAGTACTTC. The chain employs TRBV5-5 and TRBJ2-5; 12 nucleotides match TRBD1. This CDR3 region has 16 residues. The trim removed 3 bases at V and 5 bases at J, leaving 8 bases unmatched. Germline lookup yields CDR1 SGHKS and CDR2 YYEKEE (reference sequence).

The V call is TRBV28, the J call TRBJ1-2, with 7 bases fitting TRBD1. CDR1 is MDHEN and CDR2 is SYDVKM in the germline V gene. The CDR3 totals 14 residues. Trimming cost V 3 bases and J 6 bases; bases outside gene matches: 7. CDR3 nucleotide sequence: TGTGCCAGCAGTTTTTTAGGAACAGGGGATGGCTACACCTTC. It specifies CASSFLGTGDGYTF.

The CDR3 DNA sequence: TGTGCCAGCAGCTTAAGCGGGAAATCCTACGAGCAGTACTTC. This encodes CASSLSGKSYEQYF. V is TRBV7-9 and J is TRBJ2-7; TRBD2 aligns across 7 bases. CDR3 length equals 14 residues. The germline V gene has CDR1 SEHNR and CDR2 FQNEAQ (reference sequence). The ends lost 2 bases at V and 1 base at J; junction bases unmatched: 2.

The chain employs TRBV29-1 and TRBJ2-7; D may be TRBD1 (5 bases). The CDR3 runs to 12 residues. Germline V gene data show CDR1 as SQVTM and CDR2 as ANQGSEA. V dropped 5 bases and J dropped 5 bases, with 13 bases sitting between them. The CDR3 is CSVRRGNDEQYF. In nucleotides, the CDR3 is TGCAGCGTTAGAAGGGGAAACGACGAGCAGTACTTC.

This chain uses TRBV12-5 with TRBJ2-1; 12 nucleotides agree with TRBD1. The CDR3 has 14 amino acids. The V gene end was trimmed by 4 bases and the J gene end by 9 bases; junction bases not matched to a gene: 4. CDR1 and CDR2 from the germline V gene are LGHNT and FRNRAP. The CDR3 DNA reads TGTGCTAGTGGTTCCGGGACAGGGGGCTTTGAGCAGTTCTTC. It yields the protein CASGSGTGGFEQFF.

Ten or more counts support this clonotype. The rearrangement uses TRBV20-1 and TRBJ1-1; 7 bases are shared with TRBD1. This CDR3 comprises 14 residues. V shed 5 bases, J shed 3 bases, and the junction held 9 bases outside the gene matches. Germline-derived CDR1 and CDR2 are DFQATT and SNEGSKA (reference sequence). The CDR3 reads CSAYDRVVHTEAFF. In DNA form, the CDR3 reads TGCAGTGCTTACGACAGGGTGGTGCACACTGAAGCTTTCTTT.

This clonotype was observed a few times. The chain couples TRBV20-1 to TRBJ2-7, with 7 bases identical to TRBD2. There are 15 residues in the CDR3. Trimming cost V 0 bases and J 6 bases; bases outside gene matches: 11. Germline assignment: CDR1 DFQATT and CDR2 SNEGSKA (reference sequence). CDR3 DNA sequence: TGCAGTGCTAGAGATCGTGCGGGAGCCCCAATCGAGCAGTACTTC. Its protein is CSARDRAGAPIEQYF.

The chain links TRBV12-3 or TRBV12-4 to TRBJ2-1; 7 nucleotides agree with TRBD1. Unmatched junction bases numbered 8, after V lost 6 bases and J lost 6 bases. There are 14 residues in the CDR3. The CDR3 nucleotides are TGTGCCAGCAGATCCTCGGCAGGGGGCAATGAGCAGTTCTTC. Its protein is CASRSSAGGNEQFF.

This clonotype was counted ten times or more. The V and J genes are TRBV6-2 or TRBV6-3 and TRBJ2-1; D may match TRBD1 or TRBD2 (6 bases each). From germline, CDR1 is MNHEY and CDR2 SVGEGT. Trimming shortened V by 6 bases and J by 3 bases, and 18 bases separated the two germline ends. This CDR3 spans 16 amino acids. CDR3 coding DNA: TGTGCCAGCAGCCTACTAGGTGAGGGGGGCTACAATGAGCAGTTCTTC. Encoded protein: CASSLLGEGGYNEQFF.

The rearrangement uses TRBV3-1 and TRBJ2-7; TRBD2 agrees at 8 bases. From germline, CDR1 is LGHDT and CDR2 YNNKEL (reference sequence). This CDR3 spans 16 amino acids. V shed 0 bases and J 2 bases; nucleotides not matched to a gene: 6. DNA of the CDR3: TGTGCCAGCAGCCAAGACATAGCGGGACTTACCTACGAGCAGTACTTC. This encodes CASSQDIAGLTYEQYF.

This clonotype was found a few times. The J gene is TRBJ2-5, the V gene TRBV27; maybe TRBD2 (7 bases). The CDR3 runs to 18 residues. Trimming stripped 8 bases from V and 0 bases from J, with 25 bases between. CDR1 is MNHEY, CDR2 SMNVEV, per germline (reference sequence). The CDR3 is CASARGEAGRGYQETQYF. The CDR3, as DNA: TGTGCCAGCGCCAGGGGAGAAGCGGGAAGGGGGTACCAAGAGACCCAGTACTTC.

This clonotype appeared many times. The V gene is TRBV14, the J gene TRBJ2-1; D is perhaps TRBD2 (6 bases). The germline gives CDR1 SGHDN, CDR2 FVKESK. CDR3 length equals 14 residues. V was pared by 2 bases and J by 2 bases, with 7 bases between. The CDR3 DNA sequence: TGTGCCAGCAGCCAACGGACTACCTACAATGAGCAGTTCTTC. Its protein product is CASSQRTTYNEQFF.

This clonotype was counted at least ten times. The V call is TRBV6-5, the J call TRBJ1-6, with D unresolved. In germline, CDR1 is MNHEY, CDR2 SVGAGI. This CDR3 comprises 16 residues. The germline V and J ends were trimmed by 0 bases and 0 bases, with 6 bases remaining between them. DNA of the CDR3: TGTGCCAGCAGTTACTCGGGAAGCTCCTATAATTCACCCCTCCACTTT. Translating gives CASSYSGSSYNSPLHF.

This clonotype was seen ten or more times. The J gene is TRBJ2-1, the V gene TRBV12-3 or TRBV12-4, with D perhaps being TRBD1 or TRBD2 (6 bases each). The CDR3 is 12 amino acids. Trimming cost V 6 bases and J 8 bases, with 11 bases left between them. The chain's CDR3 is CASSEGGYEQFF. The CDR3 coding sequence is TGTGCCAGCAGCGAAGGGGGGTATGAGCAGTTCTTC.

This clonotype was seen a handful of times. The V call is TRBV18, the J call TRBJ2-1; 8 bases match TRBD2. This CDR3 is built from 14 residues. Trimming cost V 2 bases and J 6 bases; bases outside gene matches: 3. The germline CDR1 and CDR2 sequences are KGHSH and LQKENI. CDR3 bases: TGTGCCAGCTCACCAACTAGCGGATCCAATGAGCAGTTCTTC. It encodes CASSPTSGSNEQFF.

This clonotype was recorded at least ten times. The chain joins TRBV7-9 to TRBJ2-3; D assignment may be TRBD1 or TRBD2 (5 bases each). This CDR3 is built from 13 residues. The V end lost 5 bases, the J end lost 1 base, and 7 bases lay between the germline ends. Germline V CDR1 and CDR2: SEHNR, FQNEAQ (reference sequence). The chain's CDR3 is CASSLGGTDTQYF. For the CDR3, the DNA is TGTGCCAGCAGCCTGGGGGGCACAGATACGCAGTATTTT.

The gene calls are TRBV7-9 and TRBJ2-5; TRBD1 agrees at 7 bases. Germline-derived CDR1 and CDR2 are SEHNR and FQNEAQ (reference sequence). The V gene end was trimmed by 5 bases and the J gene end by 2 bases; junction bases not matched to a gene: 5. The CDR3 is 14 amino acids. The CDR3: CASSRTGIQETQYF. CDR3 nucleotides: TGTGCCAGCAGCCGGACAGGCATACAAGAGACCCAGTACTTC.